One and the same sample provided the 11 T cell receptor beta chains below, sequenced in a study of molecular identifiers for immune sequencing clone quantification. TCRdb re-analysed the PCR reads in MiXCR, keeping a single row per CDR3 protein. Here the sample spans around 480,000 distinct CDR3 sequences, roughly 25% being singletons. Source material: naive CD8+ T cells from blood, with Jurkat cell RNA spiked in. Subset meaning: FACS-sorted CD8+CD4-CCR7+CD45RA+ naive T cells. These receptors came from a human donor in good health. Some libraries in this study had Jurkat cell RNA spiked in.

This clonotype was counted many times. The J gene is TRBJ2-2, the V gene TRBV19; 7 nucleotides align to TRBD1. The CDR3 is 15 residues long. V gave up 8 bases and J gave up 4 bases; unmatched junction bases: 10. Germline-derived CDR1 and CDR2 are LNHDA and SQIVND (reference sequence). The CDR3 protein is CASRLPGTATGELFF. CDR3 bases: TGTGCCAGTCGATTACCCGGGACAGCCACCGGGGAGCTGTTTTTT.

The chain carries TRBV30 and TRBJ2-7; possibly TRBD1 for D (6 bases). Per germline, CDR1 GTSNPN and CDR2 SVGIG (reference sequence). V dropped 1 base and J dropped 6 bases, with 13 bases sitting between them. CDR3 length equals 13 residues. The CDR3 nucleotides read TGTGCCTGGAGTGCGAATACAGGGTCCGAGCAGTACTTC. Protein sequence: CAWSANTGSEQYF.

Concerning this clonotype: A much larger clone differs from this one at a single base, so this may be a read error. This rearrangement joins TRBV12-3 or TRBV12-4 to TRBJ2-5, with D possibly TRBD1 on 6 matching bases. The CDR3 totals 13 residues. V lost 7 bases, J lost 4 bases, and 13 bases lay in between. CDR3 region: CASKDSERETQYF. The CDR3 DNA reads as TGTGCCAGCAAGGACAGCGAGCGAGAGACCCAGTACTTC.

In this sample, this clonotype turned up a few times. The chain carries TRBV19 and TRBJ1-5; 7 nucleotides line up with TRBD1. Germline trimming cut 5 bases from V and 4 bases from J; bases unmatched to any gene: 8. Germline V lookup: CDR1 LNHDA, CDR2 SQIVND (reference sequence). The CDR3 length is 15 residues. CDR3 loop: CASSPRQGFNQPQHF. CDR3 sequence (DNA): TGTGCCAGTAGTCCGAGACAGGGTTTTAATCAGCCCCAGCATTTT.

The CDR3 DNA follows: TGTGCCAGCAGCGTAGTAGGCGAGACAGGAGAAGAGACCCAGTACTTC. Protein product: CASSVVGETGEETQYF. The V call is TRBV9, the J call TRBJ2-5; a possible D gene is TRBD1 (6 bases). V was clipped by 0 bases and J by 3 bases, with 15 bases between them. The germline CDR1 and CDR2 sequences are SGDLS and YYNGEE. The CDR3 spans 16 residues.

This clonotype appeared many times. This sequence joins TRBV13 and TRBJ1-1, with D unclear. CDR1 is PRHDT, CDR2 FYEKMQ, per germline (reference sequence). The V and J ends lost 10 bases and 0 bases respectively, with 6 bases between them. The CDR3 length is 11 residues. In DNA, the CDR3 is TGTGCCATAAGACTGAACACTGAAGCTTTCTTT. The encoded protein is CAIRLNTEAFF. Drawing the rest from reference TRBV13 and TRBJ1-1, the complete variable domain is AAGVIQSPRHLIKEKRETATLKCYPIPRHDTVYWYQQGPGQDPQFLISFYEKMQSDKGSIPDRFSAQQFSDYHSELNMSSLELGDSALYFCAIRLNTEAFFGQGTRLTVV.

Many counts were recorded for this clonotype. This chain joins TRBV29-1 and TRBJ2-1; TRBD1 matches 7 bases. Trimming at V came to 3 bases and at J to 5 bases, leaving 7 bases not matched to a gene. The CDR3 has 14 amino acids. CDR1 is SQVTM, CDR2 ANQGSEA, per germline. CDR3 in DNA: TGCAGCGTTGAGATCGGGACAGCTAACAATGAGCAGTTCTTC. Protein sequence: CSVEIGTANNEQFF.

This clonotype has more than one count but fewer than ten. The rearrangement links TRBV20-1 to TRBJ2-2; TRBD2 aligns across 9 bases. Germline V lookup: CDR1 DFQATT, CDR2 SNEGSKA (reference sequence). The V segment lost 6 bases and the J segment 7 bases; nucleotides outside the gene matches: 15. CDR3 length: 16 residues. For the CDR3, the DNA is TGCAGTGCGCGAATTATTGGGACTAGCATAGACGGGGAGCTGTTTTTT. Protein sequence: CSARIIGTSIDGELFF.

This clonotype was observed a handful of times. V and J are TRBV5-4 and TRBJ2-1; no firm D call. CDR3 length: 11 residues. The germline V and J ends were trimmed by 5 bases and 10 bases, with 10 bases remaining between them. Germline CDR1 reads SGHNT; CDR2 reads YYREEE (reference sequence). As DNA, the CDR3 is TGTGCCAGCAGTGTTACACAGGAGCAGTTCTTC. Translating it yields CASSVTQEQFF.

The chain couples TRBV15 to TRBJ1-1; D remains ambiguous. The germline V and J ends were trimmed by 1 base and 3 bases, with 12 bases remaining between them. Germline V gene lookup returns CDR1 LNHNV and CDR2 YYDKDF (reference sequence). The CDR3 has 15 residues. The CDR3 DNA reads as TGTGCCACCAGCAGAGTTACCCCCGAGGACACTGAAGCTTTCTTT. Amino acid sequence: CATSRVTPEDTEAFF.

The chain employs TRBV4-3 and TRBJ2-7; 7 positions match TRBD1. This CDR3 contains 15 residues. V lost 0 bases and J lost 2; bases outside the gene matches: 4. The germline CDR1 and CDR2 sequences are LGHNA and YSLEER. The chain's CDR3 is CASSQDRTGPYEQYF. CDR3 nucleotides: TGCGCCAGCAGCCAAGACCGGACAGGTCCCTACGAGCAGTACTTC.